This T cell receptor (beta chain) stems from a study of blood T cell repertoires in COVID-19. CDR3 length: 14 residues. V was clipped by 2 bases and J by 1 base, with 9 bases between them. Germline lookup yields CDR1 SGHNT and CDR2 YENEEA. Method: immunoSEQ multiplex PCR; TCRdb's copy keeps in-frame clones and lacks some. The profile shows roughly 160,000 clones, 65% to 80% of them singletons. Specimen: PBMCs or T cells enriched from blood (not recorded which). The rearrangement links TRBV11-3 to TRBJ2-7, with a weak D call TRBD2 (6 bases). The origin of this receptor is a woman between 65 and 79 years old in a cohort exposed to, infected with or recovered from COVID-19 (not recorded which). CDR3 coding DNA: TGTGCCAGCAGCTTAAGCGGAGGGTCCTACGAGCAGTACTTC. This codes for CASSLSGGSYEQYF.